Detailed here is one T cell receptor (beta chain). Its antigen remains undetermined. Qualities for individual bases were not recorded, and no much larger clone is one base off. The germline V gene (reference sequence) sets CDR1 to MNHEY and CDR2 to SMNVEV. Cut back by 3 bases and 5 bases, the V and J ends lie 14 bases apart. The CDR3 has 14 amino acids, counting the end cysteine and phenylalanine. The CDR3 DNA has 42 bases and is translated from base 1. Sequencing instrument: Illumina HiSeq 2500. TCR beta libraries were prepared by quantitative 5'-RACE with molecular barcodes. As for how the authors treated the data: A new computational method based on a probabilistic model of VDJ rearrangement was used to identify disease-linked TCR variants. The public reads were quality trimmed at Q25 with fastp and then assembled into clones with MiXCR by TCRdb, keeping productive beta chains. Rows are combined by CDR3 protein, so each entry shows the most common genes and DNA. The V and J calls were not made by the authors but by TCRdb's processing. The sample profile shows 800,000 to 900,000 distinct CDR3 sequences; approximately 10% of them were found once. 0.51% of the sample lies in the top ten.

This specimen belongs to a study of CD8 T cells in ankylosing spondylitis (TCRdb year 2017). Regarding the study in general: To find TCR variants linked to disease, the study profiled T cell receptor beta repertoires in ankylosing spondylitis patients and healthy donors. The full study cohort comprised 25 ankylosing spondylitis patients and around 100 healthy donors. Peripheral blood was sampled, and synovial fluid was additionally collected from ankylosing spondylitis patients. The research as a whole found: A TCR beta motif made up of eight or nine highly homologous amino acid variants appeared to be characteristic of blood from ankylosing spondylitis patients. Some TCR beta motif variants had previously been reported in synovial fluid and blood of reactive arthritis patients, which suggested common disease-initiation mechanisms. A CD8+ phenotype was shown by the disease-linked clones, which were found at relatively low frequencies in peripheral blood. The disease-linked clones were reported as significantly enriched in matched synovial fluid samples from ankylosing spondylitis patients.

Recombination connected TRBV27 to TRBJ2-7; the D gene assignment is ambiguous. Sequencing was done on a sample of blood, either unsorted or a sorted T cell fraction (not recorded which). The clonotype originates from a male donor with ankylosing spondylitis. The DNA sequence is TGTGCCAGCAGTTTTGGAGCGACAACCCACGAGCAGTACTTC. This translates into CASSFGATTHEQYF.